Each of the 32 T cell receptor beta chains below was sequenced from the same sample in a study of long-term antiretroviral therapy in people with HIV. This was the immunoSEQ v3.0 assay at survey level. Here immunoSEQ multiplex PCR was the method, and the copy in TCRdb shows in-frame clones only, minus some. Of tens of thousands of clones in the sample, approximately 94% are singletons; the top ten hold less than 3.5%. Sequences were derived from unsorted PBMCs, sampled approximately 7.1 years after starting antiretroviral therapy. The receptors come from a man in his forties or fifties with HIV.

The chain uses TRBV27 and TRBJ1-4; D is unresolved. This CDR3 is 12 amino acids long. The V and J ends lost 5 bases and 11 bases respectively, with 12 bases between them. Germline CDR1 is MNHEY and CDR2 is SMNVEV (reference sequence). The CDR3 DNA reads TGTGCCAGCAGTCCACCAAGTGAGAAACTGTTTTTT. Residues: CASSPPSEKLFF.

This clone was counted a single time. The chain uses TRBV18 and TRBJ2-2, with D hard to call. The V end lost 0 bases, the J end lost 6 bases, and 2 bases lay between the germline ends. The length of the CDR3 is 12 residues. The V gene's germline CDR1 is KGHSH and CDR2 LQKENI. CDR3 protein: CASSPPSGELFF. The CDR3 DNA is TGTGCCAGCTCACCACCATCCGGGGAGCTGTTTTTT.

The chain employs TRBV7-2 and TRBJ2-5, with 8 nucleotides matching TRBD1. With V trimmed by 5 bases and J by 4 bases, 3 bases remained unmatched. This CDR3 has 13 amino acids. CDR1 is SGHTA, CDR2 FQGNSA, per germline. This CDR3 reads CASSRGQGETQYF. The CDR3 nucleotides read TGTGCCAGCAGCCGAGGACAGGGAGAGACCCAGTACTTC. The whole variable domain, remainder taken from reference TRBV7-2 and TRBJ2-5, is GAGVSQSPSNKVTEKGKDVELRCDPISGHTALYWYRQSLGQGLEFLIYFQGNSAPDKSGLPSDRFSAERTGGSVSTLTIQRTQQEDSAVYLCASSRGQGETQYFGPGTRLLVL.

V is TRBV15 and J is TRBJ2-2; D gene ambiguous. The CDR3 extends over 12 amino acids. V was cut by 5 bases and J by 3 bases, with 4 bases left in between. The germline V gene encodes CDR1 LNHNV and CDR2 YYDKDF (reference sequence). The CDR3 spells CATSGDTGELFF. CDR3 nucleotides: TGTGCCACCAGCGGCGACACCGGGGAGCTGTTTTTT.

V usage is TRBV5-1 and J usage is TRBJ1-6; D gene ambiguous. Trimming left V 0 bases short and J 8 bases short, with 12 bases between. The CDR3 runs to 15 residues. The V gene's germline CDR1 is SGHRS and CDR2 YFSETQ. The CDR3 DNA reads TGCGCCAGCAGCTTGGGAAGAAGGACCGATTCACCCCTCCACTTT. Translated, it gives CASSLGRRTDSPLHF.

CDR3 nucleotide sequence: TGTGCCAGCAGCTTGGGGGTTACGGGGCCCGGGGAGCTGTTTTTT. It translates to CASSLGVTGPGELFF. This sequence joins TRBV5-4 and TRBJ2-2; D possibly uses TRBD1 or TRBD2 (5 bases each). This CDR3 has 15 amino acids. Germline CDR1 reads SGHNT; CDR2 reads YYREEE (reference sequence). Trimming pared 0 bases from V and 6 bases from J, leaving 12 bases between. The whole variable domain, filled in from reference TRBV5-4 and TRBJ2-2, reads ETGVTQSPTHLIKTRGQQVTLRCSSQSGHNTVSWYQQALGQGPQFIFQYYREEENGRGNFPPRFSGLQFPNYSSELNVNALELDDSALYLCASSLGVTGPGELFFGEGSRLTVL.

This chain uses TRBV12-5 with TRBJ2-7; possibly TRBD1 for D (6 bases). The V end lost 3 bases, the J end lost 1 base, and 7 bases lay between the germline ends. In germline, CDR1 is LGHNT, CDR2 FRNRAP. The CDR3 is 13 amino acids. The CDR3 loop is CASGLGTSYEQYF. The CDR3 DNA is TGTGCTAGTGGTTTAGGGACATCCTACGAGCAGTACTTC.

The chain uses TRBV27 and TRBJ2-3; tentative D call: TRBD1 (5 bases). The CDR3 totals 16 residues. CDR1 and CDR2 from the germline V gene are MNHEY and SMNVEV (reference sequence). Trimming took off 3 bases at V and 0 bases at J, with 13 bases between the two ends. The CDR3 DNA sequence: TGTGCCAGCAGTTTGAAGGCAGGGCAAAGCACAGATACGCAGTATTTT. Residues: CASSLKAGQSTDTQYF.

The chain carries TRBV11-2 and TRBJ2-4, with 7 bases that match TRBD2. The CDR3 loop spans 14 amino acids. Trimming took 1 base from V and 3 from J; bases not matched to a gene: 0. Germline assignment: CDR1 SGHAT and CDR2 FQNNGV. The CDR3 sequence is CASSLGGGKNIQYF. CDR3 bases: TGTGCCAGCAGCTTAGGCGGGGGCAAAAACATTCAGTACTTC.

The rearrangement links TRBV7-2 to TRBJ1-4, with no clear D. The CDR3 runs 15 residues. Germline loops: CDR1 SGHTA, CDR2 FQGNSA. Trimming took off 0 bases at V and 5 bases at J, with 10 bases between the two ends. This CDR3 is CASSLAETKNEKLFF. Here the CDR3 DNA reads TGTGCCAGCAGCTTAGCGGAGACAAAAAATGAAAAACTGTTTTTT.

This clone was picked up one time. The CDR3 reads CASFTGANTGELFF. In DNA form, the CDR3 reads TGTGCCAGCTTTACGGGGGCGAACACCGGGGAGCTGTTTTTT. This chain connects TRBV5-6 to TRBJ2-2; D may be TRBD2 (6 bases). Germline CDR1 SGHDT, CDR2 YYEEEE. The V gene lost 7 bases and the J gene lost 0 bases, with 10 bases spanning the gap. The CDR3 totals 14 residues.

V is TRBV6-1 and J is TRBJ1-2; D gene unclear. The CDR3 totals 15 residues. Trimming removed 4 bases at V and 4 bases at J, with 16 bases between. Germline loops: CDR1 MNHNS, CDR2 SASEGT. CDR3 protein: CASSVSQLPLYGYTF. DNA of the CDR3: TGTGCCAGCAGTGTATCACAGCTCCCCCTCTATGGCTACACCTTC.

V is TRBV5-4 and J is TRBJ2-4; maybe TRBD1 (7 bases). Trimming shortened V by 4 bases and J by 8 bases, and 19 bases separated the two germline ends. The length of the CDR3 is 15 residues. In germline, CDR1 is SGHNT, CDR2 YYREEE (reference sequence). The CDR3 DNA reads TGTGCCAGCAGCCGAGACAGGGCCGGGAGCGACATTCAGTACTTC. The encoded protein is CASSRDRAGSDIQYF.

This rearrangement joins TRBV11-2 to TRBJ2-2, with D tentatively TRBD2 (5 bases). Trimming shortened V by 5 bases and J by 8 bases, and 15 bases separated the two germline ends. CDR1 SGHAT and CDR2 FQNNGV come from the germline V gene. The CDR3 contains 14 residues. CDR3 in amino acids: CASSPRTSGGELFF. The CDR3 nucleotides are TGTGCCAGCAGCCCTCGGACCTCGGGGGGGGAGCTGTTTTTT.

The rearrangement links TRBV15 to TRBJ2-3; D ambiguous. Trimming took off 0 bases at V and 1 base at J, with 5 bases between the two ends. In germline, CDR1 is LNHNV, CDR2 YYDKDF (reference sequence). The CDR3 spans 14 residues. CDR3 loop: CATSRESGTDTQYF. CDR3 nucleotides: TGTGCCACCAGCAGAGAATCGGGCACAGATACGCAGTATTTT.

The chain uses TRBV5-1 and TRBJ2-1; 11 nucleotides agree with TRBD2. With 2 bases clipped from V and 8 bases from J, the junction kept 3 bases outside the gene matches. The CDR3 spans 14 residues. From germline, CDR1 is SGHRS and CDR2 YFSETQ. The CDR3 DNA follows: TGCGCCAGCAGCTTTAGCGGGGGGGCTTATGAGCAGTTCTTC. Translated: CASSFSGGAYEQFF.

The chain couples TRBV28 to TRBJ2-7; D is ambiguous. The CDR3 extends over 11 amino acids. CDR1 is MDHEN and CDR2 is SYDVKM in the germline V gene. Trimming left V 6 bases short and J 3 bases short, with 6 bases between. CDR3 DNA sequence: TGTGCCAGCAGACTAAACTACGAGCAGTACTTC. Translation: CASRLNYEQYF.

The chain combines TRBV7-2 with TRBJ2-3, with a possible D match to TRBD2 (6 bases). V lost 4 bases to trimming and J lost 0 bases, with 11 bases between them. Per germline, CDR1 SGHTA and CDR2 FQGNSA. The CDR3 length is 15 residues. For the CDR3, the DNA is TGTGCCAGCAGCTCCCTCGGGAGAAGCACAGATACGCAGTATTTT. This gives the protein CASSSLGRSTDTQYF. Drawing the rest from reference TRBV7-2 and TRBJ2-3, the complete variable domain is GAGVSQSPSNKVTEKGKDVELRCDPISGHTALYWYRQSLGQGLEFLIYFQGNSAPDKSGLPSDRFSAERTGGSVSTLTIQRTQQEDSAVYLCASSSLGRSTDTQYFGPGTRLTVL.

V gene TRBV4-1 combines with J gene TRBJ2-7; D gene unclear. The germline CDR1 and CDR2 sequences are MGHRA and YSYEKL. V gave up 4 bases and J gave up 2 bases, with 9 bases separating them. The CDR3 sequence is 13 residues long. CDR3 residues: CASSPVSTYEQYF. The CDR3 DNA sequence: TGCGCCAGCAGCCCAGTAAGCACCTACGAGCAGTACTTC.

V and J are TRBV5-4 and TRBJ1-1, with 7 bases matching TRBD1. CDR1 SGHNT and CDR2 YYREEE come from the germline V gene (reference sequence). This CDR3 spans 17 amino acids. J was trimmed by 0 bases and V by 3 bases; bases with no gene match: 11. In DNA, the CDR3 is TGTGCCAGCAGCTCGCGACAGGGTCTACCCGTGAACACTGAAGCTTTCTTT. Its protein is CASSSRQGLPVNTEAFF.

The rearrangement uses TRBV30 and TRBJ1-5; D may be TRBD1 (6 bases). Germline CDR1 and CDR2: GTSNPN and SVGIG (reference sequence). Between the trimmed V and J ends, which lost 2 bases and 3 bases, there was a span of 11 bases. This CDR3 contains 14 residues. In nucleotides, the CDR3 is TGTGCCTGGAGTCCCGGACAGCCCAATCAGCCCCAGCATTTT. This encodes CAWSPGQPNQPQHF.

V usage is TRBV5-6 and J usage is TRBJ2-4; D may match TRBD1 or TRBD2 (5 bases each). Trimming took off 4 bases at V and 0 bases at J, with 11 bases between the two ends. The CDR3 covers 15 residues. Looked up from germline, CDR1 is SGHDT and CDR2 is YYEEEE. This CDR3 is CASSRGTVAKNIQYF. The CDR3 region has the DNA TGTGCCAGCAGCAGAGGGACGGTAGCCAAAAACATTCAGTACTTC.

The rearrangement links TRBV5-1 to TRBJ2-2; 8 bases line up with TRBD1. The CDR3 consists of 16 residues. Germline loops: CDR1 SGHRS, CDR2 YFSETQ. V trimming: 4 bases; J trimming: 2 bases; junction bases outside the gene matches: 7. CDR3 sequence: CASSGTGFQNTGELFF. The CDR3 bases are TGCGCCAGCAGCGGGACAGGCTTTCAAAACACCGGGGAGCTGTTTTTT. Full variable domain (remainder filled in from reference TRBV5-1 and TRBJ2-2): KAGVTQTPRYLIKTRGQQVTLSCSPISGHRSVSWYQQTPGQGLQFLFEYFSETQRNKGNFPGRFSGRQFSNSRSEMNVSTLELGDSALYLCASSGTGFQNTGELFFGEGSRLTVL.

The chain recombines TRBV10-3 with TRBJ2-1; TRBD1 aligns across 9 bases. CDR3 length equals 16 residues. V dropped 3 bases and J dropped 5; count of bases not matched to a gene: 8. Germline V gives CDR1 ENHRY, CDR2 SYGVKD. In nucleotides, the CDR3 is TGTGCCATCAGTGACCTGCGGGACAGGGTACACAATGAGCAGTTCTTC. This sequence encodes CAISDLRDRVHNEQFF.

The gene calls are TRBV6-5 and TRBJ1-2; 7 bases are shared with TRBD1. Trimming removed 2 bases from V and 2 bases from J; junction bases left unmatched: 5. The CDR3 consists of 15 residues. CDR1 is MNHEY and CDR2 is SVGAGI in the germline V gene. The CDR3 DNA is TGTGCCAGCAGTTACGGGCAGGGGGGGAACTATGGCTACACCTTC. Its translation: CASSYGQGGNYGYTF.

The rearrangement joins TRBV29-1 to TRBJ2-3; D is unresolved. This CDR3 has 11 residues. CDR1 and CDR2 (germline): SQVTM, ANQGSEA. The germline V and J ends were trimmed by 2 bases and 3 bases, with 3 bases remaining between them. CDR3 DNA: TGCAGCGTTGAATGGACAGATACGCAGTATTTT. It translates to CSVEWTDTQYF.

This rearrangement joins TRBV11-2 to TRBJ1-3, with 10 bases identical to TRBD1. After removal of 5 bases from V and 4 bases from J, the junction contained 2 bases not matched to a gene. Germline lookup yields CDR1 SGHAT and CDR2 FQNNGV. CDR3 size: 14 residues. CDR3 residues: CASSRDRGGNTIYF. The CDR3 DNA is TGTGCCAGCAGCCGGGACAGGGGAGGAAACACCATATATTTT. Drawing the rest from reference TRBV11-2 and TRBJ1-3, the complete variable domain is EAGVAQSPRYKIIEKRQSVAFWCNPISGHATLYWYQQILGQGPKLLIQFQNNGVVDDSQLPKDRFSAERLKGVDSTLKIQPAKLEDSAVYLCASSRDRGGNTIYFGEGSWLTVV.

This CDR3 is CASSQDPPGGGLVNIQYF. CDR3 bases: TGCGCCAGCAGCCAAGACCCCCCTGGGGGGGGGCTAGTTAACATTCAGTACTTC. The V call is TRBV4-3, the J call TRBJ2-4; D may be TRBD2 (7 bases). The CDR3 runs 18 residues. From germline, CDR1 is LGHNA and CDR2 YSLEER. V lost 0 bases, J lost 7 bases, and 22 bases lay in between.

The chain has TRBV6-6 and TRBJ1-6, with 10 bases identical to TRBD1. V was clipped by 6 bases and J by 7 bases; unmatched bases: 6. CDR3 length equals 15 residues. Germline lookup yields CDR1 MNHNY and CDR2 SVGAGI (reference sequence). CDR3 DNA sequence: TGTGCCAGCAGCCAGACGGGACAGGGGAATTCACCCCTCCACTTT. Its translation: CASSQTGQGNSPLHF.

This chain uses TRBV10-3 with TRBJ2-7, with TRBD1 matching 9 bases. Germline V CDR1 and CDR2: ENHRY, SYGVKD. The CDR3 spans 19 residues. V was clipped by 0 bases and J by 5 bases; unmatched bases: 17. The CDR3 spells CAISESITGQGRGWDEQYF. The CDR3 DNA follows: TGTGCCATCAGTGAGTCGATAACGGGACAGGGAAGAGGATGGGACGAGCAGTACTTC.

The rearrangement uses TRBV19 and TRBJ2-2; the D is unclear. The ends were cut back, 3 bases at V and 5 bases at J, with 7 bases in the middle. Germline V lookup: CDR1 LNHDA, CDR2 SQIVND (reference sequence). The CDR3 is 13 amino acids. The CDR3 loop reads CASSMEGTGELFF. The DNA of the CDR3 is TGTGCCAGTAGTATGGAAGGAACCGGGGAGCTGTTTTTT.

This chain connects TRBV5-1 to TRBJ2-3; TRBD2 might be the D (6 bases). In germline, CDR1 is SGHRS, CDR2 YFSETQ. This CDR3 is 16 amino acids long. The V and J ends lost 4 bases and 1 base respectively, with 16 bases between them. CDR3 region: CASSREVRGGTDTQYF. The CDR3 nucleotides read TGCGCCAGCAGCCGCGAAGTGCGCGGGGGCACAGATACGCAGTATTTT.